These 28 T cell receptor beta chains were all obtained from the same sample, sequenced in a study of T-cell memory formation after mild COVID-19. MiXCR was run by TCRdb on the 5' RACE reads, yielding one entry per CDR3 protein. The profile shows fewer than 700,000 distinct CDR3 sequences, approximately 18% of them singletons. The source material was PBMCs or a T cell subset sorted from them (not recorded which). Receptors originate from an adult woman who had mild COVID-19 (a few samples of this study predate the infection). Cell type and time point are not known.

The rearrangement links TRBV11-2 to TRBJ1-2; tentative D call: TRBD1 (5 bases). Looked up from germline, CDR1 is SGHAT and CDR2 is FQNNGV. The length of the CDR3 is 16 residues. V gave up 5 bases and J gave up 1 base, with 17 bases separating them. CDR3 coding DNA: TGTGCCAGCAGCCCAATCGGGACGGACTTTAACTATGGCTACACCTTC. It encodes CASSPIGTDFNYGYTF.

This rearrangement joins TRBV5-1 to TRBJ1-1; 7 bases line up with TRBD1. Per germline, CDR1 SGHRS and CDR2 YFSETQ. The CDR3 sequence is 15 residues long. J gave up 3 bases and V 1 base, and 6 bases lay outside the gene matches. The CDR3 sequence is CASSLIGQADTEAFF. The CDR3 DNA follows: TGCGCCAGCAGCTTGATTGGACAGGCGGACACTGAAGCTTTCTTT. The whole variable domain, filled in from reference TRBV5-1 and TRBJ1-1, reads KAGVTQTPRYLIKTRGQQVTLSCSPISGHRSVSWYQQTPGQGLQFLFEYFSETQRNKGNFPGRFSGRQFSNSRSEMNVSTLELGDSALYLCASSLIGQADTEAFFGQGTRLTVV.

This chain uses TRBV5-6 with TRBJ2-1; TRBD2 agrees at 9 bases. V lost 4 bases and J lost 6; bases outside the gene matches: 11. This CDR3 region has 16 residues. Germline V gene sequence: CDR1 SGHDT, CDR2 YYEEEE. Here the CDR3 reads CASSPGLAGAGNEQFF. The CDR3 nucleotides read TGTGCCAGCAGCCCGGGGTTAGCGGGAGCGGGCAATGAGCAGTTCTTC.

This clonotype was found a few times. In DNA form, the CDR3 reads TGTGCCAGCAGGGAACAGGGTGCAGAGACCCAGTACTTC. It encodes CASREQGAETQYF. V and J are TRBV11-2 and TRBJ2-5; possibly TRBD1 for D (6 bases). Germline V gene lookup returns CDR1 SGHAT and CDR2 FQNNGV. This CDR3 has 13 amino acids. Between the trimmed V and J ends, which lost 6 bases and 4 bases, there was a span of 12 bases.

The chain is built from TRBV19 and TRBJ1-5; D uncertain. Per the germline V gene, CDR1 is LNHDA and CDR2 is SQIVND (reference sequence). The V end was cut by 10 bases, the J end by 0 bases, with 13 bases between. CDR3 length: 14 residues. The CDR3 loop reads CATTRGPSNQPQHF. The CDR3 DNA follows: TGTGCCACCACCCGAGGGCCTAGCAATCAGCCCCAGCATTTT. Drawing the rest from reference TRBV19 and TRBJ1-5, the complete variable domain is DGGITQSPKYLFRKEGQNVTLSCEQNLNHDAMYWYRQDPGQGLRLIYYSQIVNDFQKGDIAEGYSVSREKKESFPLTVTSAQKNPTAFYLCATTRGPSNQPQHFGDGTRLSIL.

This clonotype turned up a few times. The rearrangement uses TRBV5-1 and TRBJ1-3; the match to TRBD1 covers 8 bases. Trimming took 3 bases from V and 3 from J; bases not matched to a gene: 14. This CDR3 has 18 residues. Germline-derived CDR1 and CDR2 are SGHRS and YFSETQ. The CDR3 sequence is CASSSGGDRPLYGNTIYF. CDR3 sequence (DNA): TGCGCCAGCAGCTCAGGGGGGGACAGGCCCCTTTATGGAAACACCATATATTTT. Supplemented by reference TRBV5-1 and TRBJ1-3, the full variable domain reads KAGVTQTPRYLIKTRGQQVTLSCSPISGHRSVSWYQQTPGQGLQFLFEYFSETQRNKGNFPGRFSGRQFSNSRSEMNVSTLELGDSALYLCASSSGGDRPLYGNTIYFGEGSWLTVV.

The chain has TRBV5-1 and TRBJ1-2, with D possibly matching TRBD1 (6 bases). This CDR3 region has 14 residues. Germline V gene lookup returns CDR1 SGHRS and CDR2 YFSETQ. The V end lost 0 bases, the J end lost 8 bases, and 14 bases lay between the germline ends. CDR3 bases: TGCGCCAGCAGCTTGGCCGGGACACCTCAGGGCTACACCTTC. Residues: CASSLAGTPQGYTF.

J is TRBJ1-2 and V is TRBV2; D is ambiguous. Germline V gene lookup returns CDR1 SNHLY and CDR2 FYNNEI. V was pared by 0 bases and J by 6 bases, with 11 bases between. The CDR3 length is 14 residues. The CDR3: CASSEASYADGYTF. The CDR3 DNA reads TGTGCCAGCAGTGAAGCGAGCTATGCGGATGGCTACACCTTC.

This chain joins TRBV29-1 and TRBJ2-5; 8 bases agree with TRBD1. Germline CDR1 SQVTM, CDR2 ANQGSEA. With 4 bases clipped from V and 4 bases from J, the junction kept 11 bases outside the gene matches. This CDR3 contains 15 residues. The CDR3 DNA reads TGCAGCGTTGGTACAGCCCCCAGGGGGCGAGAGACCCAGTACTTC. It specifies CSVGTAPRGRETQYF.

This clonotype was detected only a few times. The V gene is TRBV20-1, the J gene TRBJ2-7; possible D gene TRBD2, 6 bases. The V and J ends lost 3 bases and 4 bases respectively, with 16 bases between them. This CDR3 has 14 amino acids. CDR1 and CDR2 from the germline V gene are DFQATT and SNEGSKA (reference sequence). The CDR3 spells CSARRRGNRYEQYF. DNA for the CDR3: TGCAGTGCTAGGAGGAGGGGAAATCGATACGAGCAGTACTTC.

This clonotype showed up just a few times. The chain links TRBV5-1 to TRBJ2-1; TRBD2 matches at 12 bases. Germline assignment: CDR1 SGHRS and CDR2 YFSETQ. The junction had 7 bases not matched to a gene; V was cut back by 2 bases and J by 4 bases. The CDR3 is 17 amino acids. The CDR3 spells CASSFLAGGRGYNEQFF. The CDR3 DNA reads TGCGCCAGCAGCTTCCTAGCGGGAGGGCGGGGTTACAATGAGCAGTTCTTC. Based on the CDR3 plus reference TRBV5-1 and TRBJ2-1, the full variable domain is KAGVTQTPRYLIKTRGQQVTLSCSPISGHRSVSWYQQTPGQGLQFLFEYFSETQRNKGNFPGRFSGRQFSNSRSEMNVSTLELGDSALYLCASSFLAGGRGYNEQFFGPGTRLTVL.

The chain employs TRBV5-6 and TRBJ2-1; unclear D gene. Trimming removed 1 base at V and 9 bases at J, with 8 bases between. Germline V gives CDR1 SGHDT, CDR2 YYEEEE. The CDR3 is 12 amino acids. The CDR3 nucleotides read TGTGCCAGCAGCTTGTTAGTTCCTGAGCAGTTCTTC. Translation gives CASSLLVPEQFF.

This clonotype was counted many times. The chain has TRBV9 and TRBJ2-4; weak D call: TRBD2 (6 bases). The germline V gene encodes CDR1 SGDLS and CDR2 YYNGEE. The CDR3 extends over 15 amino acids. Trimming took off 0 bases at V and 7 bases at J, with 14 bases between the two ends. The CDR3 loop reads CASSVGTIGVNIQYF. The CDR3 DNA reads TGTGCCAGCAGCGTAGGGACTATCGGCGTGAACATTCAGTACTTC.

This chain links TRBV5-6 with TRBJ2-5; a possible D gene is TRBD1 (6 bases). CDR1 is SGHDT and CDR2 is YYEEEE in the germline V gene. The CDR3 extends over 14 amino acids. Trimming took 1 base from V and 1 from J, leaving 8 bases between them. The CDR3 sequence: CASSLRDTQETQYF. CDR3 nucleotides: TGTGCCAGCAGCTTGAGGGACACCCAAGAGACCCAGTACTTC.

This clonotype was recorded many times. The genes are TRBV7-3 and TRBJ1-4; D is unresolved. Germline values: CDR1 SGHTA, CDR2 FQGTGA. With 1 base removed from V and 3 bases from J, the gap between germline ends came to 3 bases. The CDR3 runs to 13 residues. CDR3 in amino acids: CASSLKPNEKLFF. As DNA, the CDR3 is TGTGCCAGCAGCTTAAAGCCTAATGAAAAACTGTTTTTT.

This clonotype was observed a handful of times. V gene TRBV7-6 combines with J gene TRBJ1-3; TRBD1 aligns across 8 bases. CDR1 SGHVS and CDR2 FNYEAQ come from the germline V gene. After removal of 4 bases from V and 4 bases from J, the junction contained 6 bases not matched to a gene. This CDR3 comprises 15 residues. CDR3 DNA sequence: TGTGCCAGCAGCTCGGACAGGGTACCGGGAAACACCATATATTTT. This gives the protein CASSSDRVPGNTIYF.

This clonotype was detected a few times. The V gene is TRBV2, the J gene TRBJ2-2, with D perhaps assigned TRBD1 or TRBD2 (5 bases each). CDR1 SNHLY and CDR2 FYNNEI come from the germline V gene. V was clipped by 6 bases and J by 1 base, with 15 bases between them. CDR3 length: 16 amino acids. This CDR3 reads CASSRSGTENTGELFF. As DNA, the CDR3 is TGTGCCAGCAGCCGAAGTGGGACGGAGAACACCGGGGAGCTGTTTTTT.

The chain carries TRBV5-5 and TRBJ1-2, with unresolved D. Germline CDR1 and CDR2: SGHKS and YYEKEE (reference sequence). Trimming removed 0 bases from V and 6 bases from J, with 12 bases in between. CDR3 size: 14 residues. The CDR3 nucleotides are TGTGCCAGCAGCTTGGCCTTACAAAATGATGGCTACACCTTC. Protein: CASSLALQNDGYTF.

The chain employs TRBV27 and TRBJ2-7; D possibly corresponds to TRBD2 (6 bases). V lost 6 bases, J lost 2 bases, and 17 bases lay in between. The CDR3 spans 15 residues. Germline V gene data show CDR1 as MNHEY and CDR2 as SMNVEV (reference sequence). The CDR3 region is CASSSGLAGTYEQYF. The CDR3 nucleotides are TGTGCCAGCAGCTCGGGACTTGCAGGAACCTACGAGCAGTACTTC.

This rearrangement joins TRBV9 to TRBJ2-7, with TRBD2 identical over 11 bases. The CDR3 extends over 17 amino acids. Trimming at V came to 4 bases and at J to 0 bases, leaving 9 bases not matched to a gene. CDR1 is SGDLS and CDR2 is YYNGEE in the germline V gene. CDR3 nucleotides: TGTGCCAGCAGCCACTCTCCCGGACTAGCGGGCTCCTACGAGCAGTACTTC. Translated: CASSHSPGLAGSYEQYF.

This clonotype was detected a few times. The chain joins TRBV9 to TRBJ2-2; D perhaps matches TRBD2 (6 bases). This CDR3 is built from 13 residues. The germline V gene encodes CDR1 SGDLS and CDR2 YYNGEE. Trimming took off 4 bases at V and 6 bases at J, with 10 bases between the two ends. The CDR3 DNA reads TGTGCCAGCAGCCCCGGGGAGGCCGGGGAGCTGTTTTTT. Protein: CASSPGEAGELFF.

This clonotype was recorded a few times. The chain recombines TRBV9 with TRBJ2-5, with 7 positions matching TRBD2. Germline V lookup: CDR1 SGDLS, CDR2 YYNGEE. The V and J ends lost 0 bases and 9 bases, in that order; junction bases with no gene match: 20. The CDR3 sequence is 18 residues long. The CDR3 DNA follows: TGTGCCAGCAGCGTAGGCTATTCGGGTGGGACTACTTCTGAGCCCCAGTACTTC. Translation: CASSVGYSGGTTSEPQYF. Together with reference TRBV9 and TRBJ2-5, the CDR3 gives the full variable domain: DSGVTQTPKHLITATGQRVTLRCSPRSGDLSVYWYQQSLDQGLQFLIQYYNGEERAKGNILERFSAQQFPDLHSELNLSSLELGDSALYFCASSVGYSGGTTSEPQYFGPGTRLLVL.

This clonotype was counted only a few times. The J gene is TRBJ2-3, the V gene TRBV29-1; possibly TRBD1 or TRBD2 for D (5 bases each). The CDR3 covers 17 residues. Trimming cost V 6 bases and J 4 bases, with 26 bases left between them. CDR1 SQVTM and CDR2 ANQGSEA come from the germline V gene. The CDR3 here is CSVYPGTHFPAADTQYF. Here the CDR3 DNA reads TGCAGCGTCTACCCCGGGACCCATTTCCCGGCCGCAGATACGCAGTATTTT.

The chain employs TRBV7-9 and TRBJ2-7, with D uncertain. Trimming shortened V by 4 bases and J by 3 bases, and 13 bases separated the two germline ends. This CDR3 is 14 amino acids long. Germline V lookup: CDR1 SEHNR, CDR2 FQNEAQ (reference sequence). CDR3 sequence: CASSSPTRLYEQYF. Here the CDR3 DNA reads TGTGCCAGCAGCTCGCCGACAAGACTCTACGAGCAGTACTTC.

This clonotype was seen only once. The CDR3 nucleotides read TGTGCCAGCAGAACTAGCGGCCTCTCCATGACCCAGTACTTC. Amino acids: CASRTSGLSMTQYF. The chain combines TRBV7-2 with TRBJ2-5; 8 nucleotides match TRBD2. This CDR3 is built from 14 residues. CDR1 SGHTA and CDR2 FQGNSA come from the germline V gene. V was pared by 6 bases and J by 7 bases, with 10 bases of the junction left unmatched.

This rearrangement joins TRBV24-1 to TRBJ2-5, with 10 bases that match TRBD1. J gave up 4 bases and V 5 bases, and 6 bases lay outside the gene matches. The germline V gene encodes CDR1 KGHDR and CDR2 SFDVKD. The CDR3 loop spans 15 amino acids. The CDR3 coding sequence is TGTGCCACCAGTGCGTCGACAGGGGGCCGAGAGACCCAGTACTTC. It specifies CATSASTGGRETQYF.

In its sample, this clonotype was seen many times. The J gene is TRBJ1-5, the V gene TRBV5-1; maybe TRBD1 (6 bases). The CDR3 consists of 13 residues. The V gene's germline CDR1 is SGHRS and CDR2 YFSETQ. Trimming stripped 5 bases from V and 3 bases from J, with 9 bases between. Written as DNA, the CDR3 is TGCGCCAGCAGAATGGGGGCCAATCAGCCCCAGCATTTT. Translated: CASRMGANQPQHF.

The genes are TRBV11-2 and TRBJ2-7; no firm D call. With 2 bases removed from V and 3 bases from J, the gap between germline ends came to 11 bases. The CDR3 totals 14 residues. The germline V gene encodes CDR1 SGHAT and CDR2 FQNNGV. The CDR3 DNA sequence: TGTGCCAGCAGCTTACTGGGGAATGGCTACGAGCAGTACTTC. Protein product: CASSLLGNGYEQYF.